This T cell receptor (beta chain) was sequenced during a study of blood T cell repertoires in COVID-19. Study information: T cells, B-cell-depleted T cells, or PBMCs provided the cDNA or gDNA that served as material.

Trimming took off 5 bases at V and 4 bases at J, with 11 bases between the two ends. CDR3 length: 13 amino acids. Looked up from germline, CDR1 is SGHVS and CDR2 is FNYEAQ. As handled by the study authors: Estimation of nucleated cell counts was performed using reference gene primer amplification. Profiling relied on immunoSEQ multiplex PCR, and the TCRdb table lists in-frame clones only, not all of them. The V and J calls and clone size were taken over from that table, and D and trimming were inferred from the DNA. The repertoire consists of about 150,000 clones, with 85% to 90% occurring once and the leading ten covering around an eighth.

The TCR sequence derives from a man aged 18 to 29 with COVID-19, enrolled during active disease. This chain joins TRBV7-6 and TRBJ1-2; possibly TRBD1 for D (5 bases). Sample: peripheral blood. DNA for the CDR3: TGTGCCAGCAGCCATACAGGCTTCTATGGCTACACCTTC. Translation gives CASSHTGFYGYTF. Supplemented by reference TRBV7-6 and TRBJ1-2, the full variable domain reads GAGVSQSPRYKVTKRGQDVALRCDPISGHVSLYWYRQALGQGPEFLTYFNYEAQQDKSGLPNDRFSAERPEGSISTLTIQRTEQRDSAMYRCASSHTGFYGYTFGSGTRLTVV.